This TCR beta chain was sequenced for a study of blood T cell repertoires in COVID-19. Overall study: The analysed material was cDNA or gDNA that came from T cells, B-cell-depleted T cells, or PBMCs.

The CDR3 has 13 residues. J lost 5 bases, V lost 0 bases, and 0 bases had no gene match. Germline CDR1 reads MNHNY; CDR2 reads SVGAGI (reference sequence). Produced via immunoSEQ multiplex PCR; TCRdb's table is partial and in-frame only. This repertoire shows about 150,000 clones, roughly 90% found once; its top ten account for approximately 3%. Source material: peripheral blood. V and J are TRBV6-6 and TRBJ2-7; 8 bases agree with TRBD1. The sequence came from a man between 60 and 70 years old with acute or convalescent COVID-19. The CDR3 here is CASSYSDRDEQYF. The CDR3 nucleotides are TGTGCCAGCAGTTACTCGGACAGGGACGAGCAGTACTTC.